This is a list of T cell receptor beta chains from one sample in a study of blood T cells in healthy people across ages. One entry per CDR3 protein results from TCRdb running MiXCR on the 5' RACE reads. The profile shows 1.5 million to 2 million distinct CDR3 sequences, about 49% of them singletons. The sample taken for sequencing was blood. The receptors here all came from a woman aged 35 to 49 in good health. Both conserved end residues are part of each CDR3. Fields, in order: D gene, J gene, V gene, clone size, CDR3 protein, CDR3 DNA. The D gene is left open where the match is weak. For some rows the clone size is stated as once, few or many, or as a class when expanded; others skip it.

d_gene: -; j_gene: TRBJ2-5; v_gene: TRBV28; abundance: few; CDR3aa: CASSLPSVGTQYF; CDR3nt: TGTGCCAGCAGTCTCCCTTCGGTAGGAACCCAGTACTTC
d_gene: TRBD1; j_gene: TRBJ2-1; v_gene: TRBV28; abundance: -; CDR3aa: CASSLPTGDSYNEQFF; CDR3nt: TGTGCCAGCAGTCTTCCCACAGGGGACTCCTACAATGAGCAGTTCTTC
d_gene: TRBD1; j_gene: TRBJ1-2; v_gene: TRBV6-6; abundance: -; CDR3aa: CASTSYRGIYGYTF; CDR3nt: TGTGCCAGCACCTCTTACAGGGGGATTTATGGCTACACCTTC
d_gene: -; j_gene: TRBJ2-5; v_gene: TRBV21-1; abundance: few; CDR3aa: CASMHRQEDRGQETQYF; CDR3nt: TGTGCCAGCATGCACAGACAGGAAGACCGGGGGCAAGAGACCCAGTACTTC
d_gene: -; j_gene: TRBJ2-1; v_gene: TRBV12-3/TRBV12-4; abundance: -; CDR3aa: CASSLAGLPDEQFF; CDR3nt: TGTGCCAGCAGTTTAGCAGGGCTACCCGATGAGCAGTTCTTC
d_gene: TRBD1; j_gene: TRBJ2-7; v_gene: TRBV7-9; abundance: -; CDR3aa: CASSFFGTGSDEQYF; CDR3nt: TGTGCCAGCAGCTTCTTCGGGACAGGGAGCGACGAGCAGTACTTC
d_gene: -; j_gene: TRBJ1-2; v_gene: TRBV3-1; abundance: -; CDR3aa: CASSQDTGKSYGYTF; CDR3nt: TGTGCCAGCAGCCAAGATACAGGGAAGAGCTATGGCTACACCTTC
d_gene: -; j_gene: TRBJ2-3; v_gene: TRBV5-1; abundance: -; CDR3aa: CASSLTGLQHTQYF; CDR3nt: TGCGCCAGCAGCTTGACTGGACTGCAACATACGCAGTATTTT
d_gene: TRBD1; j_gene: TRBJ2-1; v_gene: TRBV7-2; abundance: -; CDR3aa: CASSSPDRDQETQFF; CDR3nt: TGTGCCAGCAGCTCACCTGACAGGGACCAAGAGACCCAGTTCTTC
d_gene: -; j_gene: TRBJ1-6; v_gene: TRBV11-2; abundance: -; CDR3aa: CASSLKQGISPLHF; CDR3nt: TGTGCCAGCAGCTTAAAACAGGGCATTTCACCCCTCCACTTT
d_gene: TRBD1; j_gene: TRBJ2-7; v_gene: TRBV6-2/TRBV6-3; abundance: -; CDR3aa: CASSYSPGQLHSYEQYF; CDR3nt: TGTGCCAGCAGTTACTCACCGGGACAGCTACACTCCTACGAGCAGTACTTC
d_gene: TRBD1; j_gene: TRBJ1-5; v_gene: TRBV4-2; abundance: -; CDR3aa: CASSATGTGNQPQHF; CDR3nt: TGTGCCAGCAGCGCAACCGGGACAGGGAATCAGCCCCAGCATTTT
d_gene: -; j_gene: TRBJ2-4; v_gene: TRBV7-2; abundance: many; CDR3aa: CASSWTWDSNIQYF; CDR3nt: TGTGCCAGCAGCTGGACTTGGGATTCAAACATTCAGTACTTC
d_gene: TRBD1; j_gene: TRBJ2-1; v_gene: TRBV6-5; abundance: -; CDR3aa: CASEAGDRGREQFF; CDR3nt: TGTGCCAGCGAAGCCGGGGACAGGGGACGGGAGCAGTTCTTC
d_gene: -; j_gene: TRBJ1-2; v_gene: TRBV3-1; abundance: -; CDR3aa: CASSQWDPVNYGYTF; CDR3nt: TGTGCCAGCAGCCAATGGGACCCGGTCAACTATGGCTACACCTTC
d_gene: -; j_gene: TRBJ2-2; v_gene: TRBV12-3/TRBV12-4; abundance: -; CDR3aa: CASSPGPTGELFF; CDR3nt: TGTGCCAGCAGCCCGGGCCCCACCGGGGAGCTGTTTTTT
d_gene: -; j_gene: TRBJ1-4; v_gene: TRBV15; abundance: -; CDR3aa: CATSREISEKLFF; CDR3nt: TGTGCCACCAGCAGAGAGATCTCGGAGAAACTGTTTTTT
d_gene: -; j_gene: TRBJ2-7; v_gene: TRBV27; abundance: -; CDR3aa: CASSQAVGSYEQYF; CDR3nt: TGTGCCAGCAGTCAGGCAGTAGGATCCTACGAGCAGTACTTC
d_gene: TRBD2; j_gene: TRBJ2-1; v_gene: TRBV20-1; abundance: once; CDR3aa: CSAREALQRGAGYNEQFF; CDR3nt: TGCAGTGCTAGAGAGGCGCTCCAGCGGGGAGCGGGGTACAATGAGCAGTTCTTC
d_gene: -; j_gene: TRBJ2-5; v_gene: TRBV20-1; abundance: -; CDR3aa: CSARDLVGAMKTQYF; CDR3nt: TGCAGTGCTAGAGATTTGGTGGGAGCAATGAAGACCCAGTACTTC
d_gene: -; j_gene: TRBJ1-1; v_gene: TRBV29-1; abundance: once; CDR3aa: CSHRSGNTEAFF; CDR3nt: TGCAGCCATAGGTCCGGGAACACTGAAGCTTTCTTT
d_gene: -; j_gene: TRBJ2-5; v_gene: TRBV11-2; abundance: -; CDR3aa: CASSLVPDRTQTQYF; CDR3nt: TGTGCCAGCAGCTTAGTCCCCGACCGGACTCAGACCCAGTACTTC
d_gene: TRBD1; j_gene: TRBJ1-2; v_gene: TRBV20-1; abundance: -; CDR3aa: CSATRDSLYGYTF; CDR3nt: TGCAGTGCGACAAGGGACAGCCTATATGGCTACACCTTC
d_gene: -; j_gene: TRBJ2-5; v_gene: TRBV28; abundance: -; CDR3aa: CASSAGDLETQYF; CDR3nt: TGTGCCAGCAGCGCAGGGGATTTAGAGACCCAGTACTTC
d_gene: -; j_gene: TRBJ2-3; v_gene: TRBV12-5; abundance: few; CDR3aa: CASGLMQGPSTDTQYF; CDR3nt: TGTGCTAGTGGTTTGATGCAGGGCCCCAGCACAGATACGCAGTATTTT
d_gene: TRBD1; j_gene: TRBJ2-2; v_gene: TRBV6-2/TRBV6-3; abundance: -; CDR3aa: CASSRRDRELGGTGELFF; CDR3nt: TGTGCCAGCAGTCGCAGGGACAGGGAGTTAGGTGGCACCGGGGAGCTGTTTTTT
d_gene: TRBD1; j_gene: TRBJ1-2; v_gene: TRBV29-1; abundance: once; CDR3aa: CSVGQEYYGYTF; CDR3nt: TGCAGCGTAGGACAGGAATACTATGGCTACACCTTC
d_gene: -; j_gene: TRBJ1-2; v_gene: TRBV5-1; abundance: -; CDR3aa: CASSLDGNQRGYTF; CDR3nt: TGCGCCAGCAGCCTGGACGGAAACCAGAGAGGCTACACCTTC
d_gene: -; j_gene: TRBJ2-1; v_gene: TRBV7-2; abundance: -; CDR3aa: CASSPVNNEQFF; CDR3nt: TGTGCCAGCAGCCCTGTTAACAATGAGCAGTTCTTC
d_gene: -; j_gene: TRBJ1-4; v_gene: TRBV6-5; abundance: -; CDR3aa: CASSYEGRTATNEKLFF; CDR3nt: TGTGCCAGCAGTTATGAGGGCAGGACCGCAACTAATGAAAAACTGTTTTTT
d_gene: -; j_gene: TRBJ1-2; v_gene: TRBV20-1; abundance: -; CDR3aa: CSARVAQGMYYGYTF; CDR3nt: TGCAGTGCTAGAGTGGCACAGGGAATGTATTATGGCTACACCTTC
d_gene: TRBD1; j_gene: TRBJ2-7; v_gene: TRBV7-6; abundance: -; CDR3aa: CASSLGAGQGAYNEQYF; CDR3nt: TGTGCCAGCAGCTTAGGGGCGGGACAGGGGGCCTACAATGAGCAGTACTTC
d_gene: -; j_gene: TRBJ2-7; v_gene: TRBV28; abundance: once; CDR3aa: CASSCVRGSYNEQYF; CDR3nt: TGTGCCAGCAGTTGTGTAAGGGGCTCCTACAATGAGCAGTACTTC
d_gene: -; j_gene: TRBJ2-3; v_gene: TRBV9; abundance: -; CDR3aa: CASSPLDLTDTQYF; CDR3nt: TGTGCCAGCAGCCCCCTAGACCTCACAGATACGCAGTATTTT
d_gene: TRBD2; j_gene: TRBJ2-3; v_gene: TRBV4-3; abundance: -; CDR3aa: CASSQGPIDGGSDTQYF; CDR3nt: TGCGCCAGCAGCCAAGGCCCTATCGACGGGGGGTCAGATACGCAGTATTTT
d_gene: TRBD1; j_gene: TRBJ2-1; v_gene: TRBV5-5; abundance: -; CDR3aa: CASSLGQGRNVNEQFF; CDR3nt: TGTGCCAGCAGCCTCGGACAGGGAAGAAATGTGAATGAGCAGTTCTTC
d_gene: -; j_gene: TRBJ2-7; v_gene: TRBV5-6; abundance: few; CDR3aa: CASSTRYPGAYEQYF; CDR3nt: TGTGCCAGCAGCACCCGTTACCCTGGCGCCTACGAGCAGTACTTC
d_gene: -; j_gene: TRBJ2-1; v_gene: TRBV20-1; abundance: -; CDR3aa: CSATTPTEGNGQFF; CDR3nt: TGCAGTGCCACCACCCCGACAGAGGGAAATGGGCAGTTCTTC
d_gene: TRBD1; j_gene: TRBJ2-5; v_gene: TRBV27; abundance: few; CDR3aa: CATQPQGAGETQYF; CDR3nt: TGTGCCACACAACCACAGGGGGCAGGGGAGACCCAGTACTTC
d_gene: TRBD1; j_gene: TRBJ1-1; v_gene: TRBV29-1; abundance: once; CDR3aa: CSGDRGPRTEAFF; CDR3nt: TGCAGCGGCGACAGGGGGCCTCGGACTGAAGCTTTCTTT
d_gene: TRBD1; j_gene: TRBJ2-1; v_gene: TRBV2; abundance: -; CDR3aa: CASTRDRGFEEQFF; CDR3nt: TGTGCCAGCACCCGGGACAGGGGATTTGAGGAGCAGTTCTTC
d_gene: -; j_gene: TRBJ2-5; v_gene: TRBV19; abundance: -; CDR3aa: CASSIWGETQYF; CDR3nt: TGTGCCAGTAGTATTTGGGGGGAGACCCAGTACTTC
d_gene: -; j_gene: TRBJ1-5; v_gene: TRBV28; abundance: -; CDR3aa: CASSLSPATGNQPQHF; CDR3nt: TGTGCCAGCAGTTTGTCCCCCGCGACAGGCAATCAGCCCCAGCATTTT
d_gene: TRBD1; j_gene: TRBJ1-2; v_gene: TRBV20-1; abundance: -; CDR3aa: CSASSKTGGPIRGYTF; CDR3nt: TGCAGTGCTAGCAGTAAGACAGGGGGCCCTATTCGTGGCTACACCTTC
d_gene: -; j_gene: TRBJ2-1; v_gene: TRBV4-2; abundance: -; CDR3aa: CASSQGLGSSYNEQFF; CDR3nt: TGTGCCAGCAGCCAGGGACTGGGAAGCTCCTACAATGAGCAGTTCTTC
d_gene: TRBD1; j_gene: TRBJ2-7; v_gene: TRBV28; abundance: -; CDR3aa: CASSLRTGTGSYEQYF; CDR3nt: TGTGCCAGCAGTTTAAGGACAGGGACAGGATCCTACGAGCAGTACTTC
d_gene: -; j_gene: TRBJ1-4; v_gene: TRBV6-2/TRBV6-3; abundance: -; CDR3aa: CAGRRVGLNEKLVF; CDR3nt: TGTGCCGGTCGCAGGGTAGGCCTTAATGAAAAACTGGTTTTT
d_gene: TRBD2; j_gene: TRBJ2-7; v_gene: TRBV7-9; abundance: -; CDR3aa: CASSLGLAGGISYEQYF; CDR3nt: TGTGCCAGCAGCTTGGGACTAGCGGGGGGGATAAGCTACGAGCAGTACTTC
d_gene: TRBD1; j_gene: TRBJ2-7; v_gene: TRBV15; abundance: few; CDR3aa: CATSRQGAILEQYF; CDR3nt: TGTGCCACCAGCAGACAGGGGGCTATTCTCGAGCAGTACTTC
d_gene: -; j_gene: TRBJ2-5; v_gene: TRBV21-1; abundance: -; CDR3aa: CASSAPTSSQETQYF; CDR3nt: TGTGCCAGCAGCGCACCGACTAGCTCCCAAGAGACCCAGTACTTC
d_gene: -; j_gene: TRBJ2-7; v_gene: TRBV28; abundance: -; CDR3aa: CASSFSRDRPSSYEQYF; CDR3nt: TGTGCCAGCAGTTTCTCTCGTGACAGGCCTAGCTCCTACGAGCAGTACTTC